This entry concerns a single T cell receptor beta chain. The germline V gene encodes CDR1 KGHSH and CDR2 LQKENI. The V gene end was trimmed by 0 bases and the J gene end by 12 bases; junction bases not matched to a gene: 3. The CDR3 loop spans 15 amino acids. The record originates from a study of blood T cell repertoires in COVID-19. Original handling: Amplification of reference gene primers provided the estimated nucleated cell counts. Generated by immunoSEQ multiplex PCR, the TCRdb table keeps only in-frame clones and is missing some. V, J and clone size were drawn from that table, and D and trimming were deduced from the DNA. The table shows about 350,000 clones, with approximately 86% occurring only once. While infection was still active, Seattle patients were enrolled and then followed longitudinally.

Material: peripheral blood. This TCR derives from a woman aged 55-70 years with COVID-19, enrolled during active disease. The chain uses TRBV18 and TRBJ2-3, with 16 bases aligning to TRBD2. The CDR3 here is CASSPPGLAGGLQYF. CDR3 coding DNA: TGTGCCAGCTCACCACCGGGACTAGCGGGGGGGCTACAGTATTTT.